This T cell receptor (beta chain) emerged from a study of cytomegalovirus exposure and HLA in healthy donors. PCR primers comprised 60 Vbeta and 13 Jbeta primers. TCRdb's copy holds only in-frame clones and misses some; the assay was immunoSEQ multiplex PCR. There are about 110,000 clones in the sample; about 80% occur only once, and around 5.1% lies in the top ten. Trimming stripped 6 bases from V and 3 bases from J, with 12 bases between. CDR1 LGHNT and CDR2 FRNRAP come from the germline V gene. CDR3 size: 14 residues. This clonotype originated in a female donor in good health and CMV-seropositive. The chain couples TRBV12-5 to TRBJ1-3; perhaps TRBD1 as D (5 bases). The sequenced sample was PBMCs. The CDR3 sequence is CASGLGVFGNTIYF. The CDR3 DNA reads TGTGCTAGTGGCCTAGGGGTTTTTGGAAACACCATATATTTT.